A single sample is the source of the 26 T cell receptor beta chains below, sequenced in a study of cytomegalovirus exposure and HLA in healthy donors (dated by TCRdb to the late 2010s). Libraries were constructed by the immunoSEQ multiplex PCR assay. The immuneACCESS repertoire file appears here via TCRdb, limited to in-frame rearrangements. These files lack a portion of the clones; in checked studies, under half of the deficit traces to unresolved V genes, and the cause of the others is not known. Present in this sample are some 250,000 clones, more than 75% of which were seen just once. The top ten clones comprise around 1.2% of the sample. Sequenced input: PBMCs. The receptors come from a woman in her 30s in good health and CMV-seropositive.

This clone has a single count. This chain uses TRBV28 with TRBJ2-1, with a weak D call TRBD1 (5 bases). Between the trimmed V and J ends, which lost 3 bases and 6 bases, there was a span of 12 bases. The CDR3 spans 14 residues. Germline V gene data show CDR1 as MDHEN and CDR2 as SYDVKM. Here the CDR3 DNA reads TGTGCCAGCAGTTTCCCAGCCGACAGCAATGAGCAGTTCTTC. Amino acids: CASSFPADSNEQFF.

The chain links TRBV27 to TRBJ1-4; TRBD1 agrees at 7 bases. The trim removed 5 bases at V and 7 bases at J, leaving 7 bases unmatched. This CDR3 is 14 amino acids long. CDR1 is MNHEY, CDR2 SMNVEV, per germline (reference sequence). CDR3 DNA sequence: TGTGCCAGCAGTCCAGGGGGACGCGGTGAAAAACTGTTTTTT. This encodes CASSPGGRGEKLFF. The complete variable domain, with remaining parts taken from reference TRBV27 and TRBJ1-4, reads EAQVTQNPRYLITVTGKKLTVTCSQNMNHEYMSWYRQDPGLGLRQIYYSMNVEVTDKGDVPEGYKVSRKEKRNFPLILESPSPNQTSLYFCASSPGGRGEKLFFGSGTQLSVL.

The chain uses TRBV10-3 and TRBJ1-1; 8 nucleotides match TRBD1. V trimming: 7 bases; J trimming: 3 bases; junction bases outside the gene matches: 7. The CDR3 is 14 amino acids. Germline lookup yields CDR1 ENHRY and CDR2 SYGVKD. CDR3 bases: TGTGCCATCACCCGACAGGGGAGGGACACTGAAGCTTTCTTT. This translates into CAITRQGRDTEAFF.

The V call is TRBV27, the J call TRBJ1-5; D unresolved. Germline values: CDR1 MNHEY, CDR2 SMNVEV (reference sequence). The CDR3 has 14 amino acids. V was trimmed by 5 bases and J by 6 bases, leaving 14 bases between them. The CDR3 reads CASSRHGYGQPQHF. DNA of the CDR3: TGTGCCAGCAGTCGACATGGGTACGGTCAGCCCCAGCATTTT.

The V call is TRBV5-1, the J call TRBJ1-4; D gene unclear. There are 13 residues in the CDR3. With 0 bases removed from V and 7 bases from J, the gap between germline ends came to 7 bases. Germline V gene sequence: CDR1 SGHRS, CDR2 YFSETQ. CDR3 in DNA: TGCGCCAGCAGCTTGGAAGGGAGTGAAAAACTGTTTTTT. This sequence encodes CASSLEGSEKLFF.

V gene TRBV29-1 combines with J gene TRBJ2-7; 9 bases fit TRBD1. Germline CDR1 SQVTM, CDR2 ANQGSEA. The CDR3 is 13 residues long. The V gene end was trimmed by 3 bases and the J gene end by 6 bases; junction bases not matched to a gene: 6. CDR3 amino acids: CSVEGQGDFEQYF. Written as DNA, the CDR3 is TGCAGCGTTGAGGGACAGGGAGACTTCGAGCAGTACTTC.

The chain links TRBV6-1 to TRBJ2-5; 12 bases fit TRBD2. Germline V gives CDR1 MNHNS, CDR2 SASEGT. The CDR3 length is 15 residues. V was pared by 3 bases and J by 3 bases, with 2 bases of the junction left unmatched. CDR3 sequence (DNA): TGTGCCAGCAGTGATACTAGCGGGAGGAAAGAGACCCAGTACTTC. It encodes CASSDTSGRKETQYF.

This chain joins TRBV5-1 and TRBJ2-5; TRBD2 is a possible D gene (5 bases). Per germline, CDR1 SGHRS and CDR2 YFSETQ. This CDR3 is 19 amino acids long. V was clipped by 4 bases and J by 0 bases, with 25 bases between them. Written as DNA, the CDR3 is TGCGCCAGCAGCCCAGCCCCGACCCTTTTTGCGGAGGACCAAGAGACCCAGTACTTC. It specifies CASSPAPTLFAEDQETQYF.

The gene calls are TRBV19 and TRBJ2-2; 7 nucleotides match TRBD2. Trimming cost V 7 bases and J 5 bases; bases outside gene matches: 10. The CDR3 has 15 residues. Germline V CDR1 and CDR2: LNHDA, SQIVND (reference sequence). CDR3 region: CASTRGLADTGELFF. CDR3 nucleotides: TGTGCCAGTACCCGTGGGCTAGCGGATACCGGGGAGCTGTTTTTT.

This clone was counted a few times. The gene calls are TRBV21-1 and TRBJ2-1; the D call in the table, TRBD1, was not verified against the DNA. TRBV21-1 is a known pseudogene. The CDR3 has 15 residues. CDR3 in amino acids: CASSPRTGVDNEQFF. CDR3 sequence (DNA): TGTGCCAGCAGCCCTCGGACAGGGGTTGACAATGAGCAGTTCTTC.

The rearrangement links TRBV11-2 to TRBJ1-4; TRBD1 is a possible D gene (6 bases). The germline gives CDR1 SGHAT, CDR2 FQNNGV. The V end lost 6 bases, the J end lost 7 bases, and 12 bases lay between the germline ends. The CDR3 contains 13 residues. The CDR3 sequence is CASSFTGSEKLFF. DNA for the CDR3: TGTGCCAGCAGTTTCACAGGGAGTGAAAAACTGTTTTTT.

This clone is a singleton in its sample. DNA for the CDR3: TGTGCCAGCTCACCAGAGACGATTGGGAGCTATGAAAAACTGTTTTTT. Translating gives CASSPETIGSYEKLFF. V usage is TRBV18 and J usage is TRBJ1-4; D uncertain. Per the germline V gene, CDR1 is KGHSH and CDR2 is LQKENI. The CDR3 extends over 16 amino acids. Deletions cut 2 bases from V and 6 bases from J, with 16 bases between.

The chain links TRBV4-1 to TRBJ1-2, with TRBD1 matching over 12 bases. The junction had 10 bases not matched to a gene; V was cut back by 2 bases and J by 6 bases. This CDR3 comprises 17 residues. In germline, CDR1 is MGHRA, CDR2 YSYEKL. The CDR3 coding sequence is TGCGCCAGCAGCCAACCCGGGACAGGGGGCAACCCGCATGGCTACACCTTC. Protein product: CASSQPGTGGNPHGYTF.

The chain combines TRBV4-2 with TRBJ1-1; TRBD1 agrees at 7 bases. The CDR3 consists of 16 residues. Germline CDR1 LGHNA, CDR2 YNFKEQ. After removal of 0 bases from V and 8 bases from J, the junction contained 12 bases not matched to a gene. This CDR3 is CASSQEQGSPATEAFF. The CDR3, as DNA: TGTGCCAGCAGCCAAGAACAGGGGTCTCCCGCGACAGAAGCTTTCTTT.

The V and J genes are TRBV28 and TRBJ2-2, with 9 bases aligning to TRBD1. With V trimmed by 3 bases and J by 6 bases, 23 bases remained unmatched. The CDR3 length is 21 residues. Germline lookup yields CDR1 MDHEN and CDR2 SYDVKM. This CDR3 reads CASSFFRSRDMTGGLAGELFF. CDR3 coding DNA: TGTGCCAGCAGTTTTTTCCGCTCCCGAGATATGACAGGGGGACTCGCCGGGGAGCTGTTTTTT.

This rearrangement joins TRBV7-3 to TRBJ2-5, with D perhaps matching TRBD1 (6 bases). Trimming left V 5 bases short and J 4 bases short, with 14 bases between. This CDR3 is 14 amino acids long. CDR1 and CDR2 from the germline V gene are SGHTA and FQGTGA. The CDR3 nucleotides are TGTGCCAGCAGCCCGGGCGGCAGGGGAGAGACCCAGTACTTC. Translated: CASSPGGRGETQYF.

In DNA form, the CDR3 reads TGTGCCAGCAGCTTGAATATGGGACTCGCCCTCGGCGGGGAGCTGTTTTTT. The encoded protein is CASSLNMGLALGGELFF. V is TRBV5-4 and J is TRBJ2-2; D might be TRBD2 (6 bases). CDR3 size: 17 residues. Between the trimmed V and J ends, which lost 1 base and 7 bases, there was a span of 20 bases. Per the germline V gene, CDR1 is SGHNT and CDR2 is YYREEE (reference sequence).

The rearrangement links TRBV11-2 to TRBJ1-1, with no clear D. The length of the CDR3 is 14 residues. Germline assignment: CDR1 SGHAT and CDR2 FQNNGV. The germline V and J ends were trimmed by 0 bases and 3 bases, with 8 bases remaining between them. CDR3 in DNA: TGTGCCAGCAGCTTAGATCTACTGGACACTGAAGCTTTCTTT. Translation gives CASSLDLLDTEAFF.

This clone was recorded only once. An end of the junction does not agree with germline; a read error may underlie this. CDR3 bases: TGTGCCAGCAGCCAAGCCGGGGATACACTCTTTCGGTTCTTC. Protein: CASSQAGDTLFRFF. V is TRBV4-2 and J is TRBJ2-7; weak D call: TRBD2 (5 bases). The CDR3 runs 14 residues. Germline CDR1 reads LGHNA; CDR2 reads YNFKEQ.

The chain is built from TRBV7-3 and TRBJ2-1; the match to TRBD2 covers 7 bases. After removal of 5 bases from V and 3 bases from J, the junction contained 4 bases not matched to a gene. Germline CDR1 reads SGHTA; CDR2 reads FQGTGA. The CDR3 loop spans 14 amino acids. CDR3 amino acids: CASSGASGYNEQFF. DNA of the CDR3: TGTGCCAGCAGCGGAGCTAGCGGCTACAATGAGCAGTTCTTC.

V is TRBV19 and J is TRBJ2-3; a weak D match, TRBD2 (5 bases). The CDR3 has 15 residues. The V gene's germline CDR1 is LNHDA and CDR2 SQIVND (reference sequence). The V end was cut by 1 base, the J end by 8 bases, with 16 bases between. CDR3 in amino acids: CASSIVERDRGTQYF. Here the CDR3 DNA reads TGTGCCAGTAGTATAGTAGAGAGGGATCGAGGTACGCAGTATTTT.

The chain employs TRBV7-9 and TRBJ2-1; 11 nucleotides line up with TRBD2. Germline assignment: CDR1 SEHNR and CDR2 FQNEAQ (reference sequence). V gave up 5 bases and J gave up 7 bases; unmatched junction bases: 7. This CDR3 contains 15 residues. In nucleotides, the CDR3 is TGTGCCAGCAGCGATAGCGGGAGGGAAACAAATGAGCAGTTCTTC. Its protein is CASSDSGRETNEQFF.

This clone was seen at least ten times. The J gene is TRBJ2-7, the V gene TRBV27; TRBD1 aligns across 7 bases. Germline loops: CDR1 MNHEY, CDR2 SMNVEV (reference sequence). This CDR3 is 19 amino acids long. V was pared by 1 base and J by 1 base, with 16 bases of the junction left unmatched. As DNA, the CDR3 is TGTGCCAGCAGTTTATTACCCGAGAACAGGGGCTCCCATTCCTACGAGCAGTACTTC. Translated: CASSLLPENRGSHSYEQYF.

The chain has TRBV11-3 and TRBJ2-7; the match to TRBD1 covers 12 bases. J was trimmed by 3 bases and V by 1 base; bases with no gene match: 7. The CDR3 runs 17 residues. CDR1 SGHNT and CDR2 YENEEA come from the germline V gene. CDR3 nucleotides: TGTGCCAGCAGCTTAGCTCATGGGACAGGGGGCATCTACGAGCAGTACTTC. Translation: CASSLAHGTGGIYEQYF.

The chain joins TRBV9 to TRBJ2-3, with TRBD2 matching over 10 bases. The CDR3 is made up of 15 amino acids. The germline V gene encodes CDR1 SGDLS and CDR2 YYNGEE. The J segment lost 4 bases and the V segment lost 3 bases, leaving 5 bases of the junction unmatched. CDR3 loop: CASSGSGRAPDTQYF. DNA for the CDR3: TGTGCCAGCAGCGGAAGCGGGAGGGCCCCAGATACGCAGTATTTT.

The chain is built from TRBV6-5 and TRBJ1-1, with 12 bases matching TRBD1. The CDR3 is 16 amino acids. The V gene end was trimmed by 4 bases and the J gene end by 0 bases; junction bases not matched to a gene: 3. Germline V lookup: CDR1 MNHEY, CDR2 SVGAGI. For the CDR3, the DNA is TGTGCCAGCAGTTCGGGACAGGGGGCCTTGAACACTGAAGCTTTCTTT. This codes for CASSSGQGALNTEAFF.